Included here is one T cell receptor beta chain sequence, with context. The target of this receptor is not known. The record has no base qualities; no much larger clone is one base away. These data come from a study of TIL therapy for anti-PD-1-resistant metastatic lung cancer (dated by TCRdb to the early 2020s). Context from the whole study: Tumors were harvested prior to any PD-1/PD-L1 blockade, after which nivolumab was administered to patients, and lymphodepletion, expanded TIL infusion and IL-2 were given to patients who progressed. Most of the cohort had lung adenocarcinoma, including four EGFR-mutant tumors and two ALK-rearranged tumors, and half of the patients were either current or former smokers. A median non-synonymous tumor mutation burden of under 1.9 mutations per megabase was determined across the cohort by whole-exome sequencing. Enrolled patients had a median age of approximately 49 years (range about 35-85) and a median tumor PD-L1 proportion score of approximately 6.6%. Clonotypes were tracked across tumor, expanded TIL product and serial blood samples by T cell receptor beta sequencing of tumor and peripheral blood. Study-level results and caveats: The study protocol defined all tumor marker inferences as exploratory. Because the cohort was highly selected, with more treatment-naive, never-smoker and oncogene-addicted patients than is typical, generalizability is limited. The baseline peripheral repertoire was partially replaced by infused TIL clonotypes, which then decayed over months, and persistence showed no apparent association with response.

TCR beta CDR3 regions were amplified from genomic DNA by bias-controlled multiplex PCR with the immunoSEQ v3 hsTCRB kit. TCR libraries were sequenced on an Illumina NextSeq 500 to about 2 million read pairs for survey level or roughly 4.5-6 million for deep level. In the paper's pipeline: Clonality was reported by immunoSEQ Analyzer software, which also assigned V, D and J genes and filtered out non-productive sequences. To compare repertoires between infused TIL and blood, productive Simpson clonality was used along with the Morisita overlap index of productive TRB rearrangements. Absolute clonotype counts in blood were estimated by multiplying the lymphocyte count by the CD3+ fraction and by the productive frequency of the clone. TCRdb holds this immuneACCESS table with in-frame rearrangements only. Some clones are missing; in checked studies, unresolved V genes explain under half, and the rest has no known cause. That table is the source of V, J and clone size, and D and trimming were worked out from the DNA. The sample table records 30,000 or so clones; about 70% of these occur just once. The ten biggest clones cover 2.5% to 3% of the sample.

The time point label of this sample denotes: pre-treatment sample, taken before nivolumab and TIL therapy. Adults with stage 4 NSCLC were enrolled from 2017 to January 2020 in a dual-center phase I trial. The samples were drawn from an open-label, single-arm phase I trial testing tumor-infiltrating lymphocyte therapy combined with nivolumab in advanced non-small cell lung cancer. Blood mononuclear cells from EDTA tubes were separated on a Ficoll gradient and snap-frozen as pellets, and DNA was extracted from the cells using a Qiagen mini-prep kit. V has 1 base trimmed and J has 10 bases trimmed; junction bases matching no gene number 6. The germline V gene (reference sequence) specifies SEHNR as CDR1 and FQNEAQ as CDR2. The CDR3 numbers 15 residues from cysteine through phenylalanine. Only the CDR3 DNA stays, 45 bases, in frame from base 1.

Sequenced here: blood, sampled at baseline. Recombination joined TRBV7-9 with TRBJ2-1; TRBD2 matches 11 bases in the middle. This sequence was found in a woman aged 30 to 85 with non-small cell lung cancer. Here is the DNA: TGTGCCAGCAGCTTAGGGGATCCTAGCGGGAGGGAGCAGTTCTTC. Its coded protein is CASSLGDPSGREQFF.